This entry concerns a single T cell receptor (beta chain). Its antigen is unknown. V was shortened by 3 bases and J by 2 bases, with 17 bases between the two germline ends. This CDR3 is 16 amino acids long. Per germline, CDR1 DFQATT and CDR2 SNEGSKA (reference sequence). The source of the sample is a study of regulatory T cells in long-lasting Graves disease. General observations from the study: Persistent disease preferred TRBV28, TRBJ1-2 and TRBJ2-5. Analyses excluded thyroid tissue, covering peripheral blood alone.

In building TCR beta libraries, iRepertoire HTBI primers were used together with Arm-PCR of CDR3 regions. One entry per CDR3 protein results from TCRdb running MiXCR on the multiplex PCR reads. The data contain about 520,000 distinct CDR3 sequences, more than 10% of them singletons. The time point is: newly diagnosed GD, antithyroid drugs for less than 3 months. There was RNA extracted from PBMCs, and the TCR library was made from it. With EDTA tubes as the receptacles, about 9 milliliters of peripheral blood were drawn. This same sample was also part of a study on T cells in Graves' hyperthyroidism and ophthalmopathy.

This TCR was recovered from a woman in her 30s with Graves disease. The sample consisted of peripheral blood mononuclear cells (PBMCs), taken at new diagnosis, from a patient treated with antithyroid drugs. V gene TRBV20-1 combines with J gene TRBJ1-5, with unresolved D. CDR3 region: CSASRAPRMGNQPQHF. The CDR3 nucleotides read TGCAGTGCTAGTCGAGCCCCCCGCATGGGCAATCAGCCCCAGCATTTT.